Listed here are 4 T cell receptor beta chains from one sample, sequenced in a study of T-cell reconstitution after alpha-beta-depleted transplantation in children. Unique molecular identifiers were incorporated into the prepared TCRbeta library. TCRdb passed the PCR reads through MiXCR, listing each CDR3 protein once. The repertoire holds approximately 82,000 distinct CDR3 sequences, with roughly a sixth as singletons. The material was PBMCs, mostly from graft donor cells, obtained 180 days after TCRalphabeta/CD19-depleted stem cell transplant. Source of these receptors: a male patient under 10 years old who had a stem cell transplant for acute lymphoblastic leukemia, so the T cells may come from the graft donor.

This chain links TRBV5-1 with TRBJ2-2; possibly TRBD2 for D (5 bases). Germline V gene data show CDR1 as SGHRS and CDR2 as YFSETQ. CDR3 length: 16 amino acids. V was shortened by 2 bases and J by 0 bases, with 11 bases between the two germline ends. CDR3 coding DNA: TGCGCCAGCAGCTTAATCGGGGTAACGAACACCGGGGAGCTGTTTTTT. Translating gives CASSLIGVTNTGELFF.

The rearrangement links TRBV12-3 or TRBV12-4 to TRBJ2-1, with D unclear. The V end lost 5 bases, the J end lost 10 bases, and 18 bases lay between the germline ends. This CDR3 is 14 amino acids long. The CDR3: CASSPRYFLGEQFF. Here the CDR3 DNA reads TGTGCCAGCAGTCCACGCTACTTCCTAGGAGAGCAGTTCTTC.

This clonotype has ten or more counts. V and J are TRBV20-1 and TRBJ2-7; 7 nucleotides align to TRBD2. With V trimmed by 5 bases and J by 3 bases, 7 bases remained unmatched. The CDR3 has 13 residues. CDR1 is DFQATT, CDR2 SNEGSKA, per germline (reference sequence). CDR3 sequence (DNA): TGCAGTGCTCAATCCCCTAGCGGCTACGAGCAGTACTTC. It encodes CSAQSPSGYEQYF.

This clonotype was seen only a few times. The V gene is TRBV5-5, the J gene TRBJ1-1, with D unresolved. CDR3 length: 14 amino acids. Trimming cost V 0 bases and J 7 bases, with 13 bases left between them. Germline CDR1 reads SGHKS; CDR2 reads YYEKEE (reference sequence). The CDR3 sequence is CASSLAFVVVEAFF. CDR3 nucleotide sequence: TGTGCCAGCAGCTTGGCATTCGTTGTGGTTGAAGCTTTCTTT. The variable domain in full, with the rest retrieved from reference TRBV5-5 and TRBJ1-1, is DAGVTQSPTHLIKTRGQQVTLRCSPISGHKSVSWYQQVLGQGPQFIFQYYEKEERGRGNFPDRFSARQFPNYSSELNVNALLLGDSALYLCASSLAFVVVEAFFGQGTRLTVV.